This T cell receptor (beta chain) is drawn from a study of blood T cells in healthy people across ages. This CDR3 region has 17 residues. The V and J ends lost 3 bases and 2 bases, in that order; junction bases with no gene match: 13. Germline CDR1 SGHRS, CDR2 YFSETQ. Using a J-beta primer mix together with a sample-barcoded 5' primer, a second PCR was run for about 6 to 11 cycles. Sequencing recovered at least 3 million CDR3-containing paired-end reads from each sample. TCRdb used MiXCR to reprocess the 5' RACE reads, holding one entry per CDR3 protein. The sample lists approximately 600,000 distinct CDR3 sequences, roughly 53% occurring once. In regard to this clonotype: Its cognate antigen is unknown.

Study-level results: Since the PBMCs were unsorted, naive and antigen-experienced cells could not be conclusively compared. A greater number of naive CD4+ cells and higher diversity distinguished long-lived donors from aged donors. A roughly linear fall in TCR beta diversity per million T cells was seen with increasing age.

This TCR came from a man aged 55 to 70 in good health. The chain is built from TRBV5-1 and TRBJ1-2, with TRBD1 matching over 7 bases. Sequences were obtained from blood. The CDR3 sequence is CASSSQPVRQGNYGYTF. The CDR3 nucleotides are TGCGCCAGCAGCTCCCAACCCGTTCGACAGGGAAACTATGGCTACACCTTC.